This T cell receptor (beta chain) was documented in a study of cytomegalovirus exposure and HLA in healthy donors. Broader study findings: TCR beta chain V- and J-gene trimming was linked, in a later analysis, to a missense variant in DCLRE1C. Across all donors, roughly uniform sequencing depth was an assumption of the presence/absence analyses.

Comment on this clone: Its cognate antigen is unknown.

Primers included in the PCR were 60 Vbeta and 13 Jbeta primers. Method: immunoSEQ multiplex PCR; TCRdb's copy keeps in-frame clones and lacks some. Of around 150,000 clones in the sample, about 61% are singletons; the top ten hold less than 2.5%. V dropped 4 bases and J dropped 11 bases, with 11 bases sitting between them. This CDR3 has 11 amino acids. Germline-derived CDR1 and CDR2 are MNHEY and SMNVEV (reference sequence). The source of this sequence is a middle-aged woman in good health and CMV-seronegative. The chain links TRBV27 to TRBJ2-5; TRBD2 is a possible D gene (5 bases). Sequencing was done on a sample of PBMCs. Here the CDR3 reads CASSSSGEQYF. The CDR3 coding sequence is TGTGCCAGCAGTTCCAGTGGGGAGCAGTACTTC.